Sequencing of this TCR beta chain was carried out in a study of T cells after somatic rescue of genetic block. Sequencing used immunoSEQ multiplex PCR; TCRdb keeps in-frame clones, though not all of them. The repertoire holds around 52,000 clones, with more than 90% as singletons. This sequence originates from a child younger than two. The sequenced sample was peripheral blood mononuclear cells (PBMCs).

CDR3 in DNA: TGTGCCAGTAGTAAGTGGGGTTTCGGGGGAAGCGACACTGAAGCTTTCTTT. As protein: CASSKWGFGGSDTEAFF. The V call is TRBV19, the J call TRBJ1-1, with a weak D call TRBD1 (5 bases). V lost 4 bases and J 3 bases, leaving 21 bases between the germline ends. Germline loops: CDR1 LNHDA, CDR2 SQIVND (reference sequence). The CDR3 totals 17 residues.